This T cell receptor (beta chain) was identified during a study of early T cells in non-severe SARS-CoV-2 infection. A single record per CDR3 protein comes from TCRdb applying MiXCR to the 5' RACE reads. The sample shows about 84,000 distinct CDR3 sequences, around 10% of them seen only once. V was shortened by 6 bases and J by 13 bases, with 14 bases between the two germline ends. The CDR3 is 11 residues long. Per the germline V gene, CDR1 is SGHAT and CDR2 is FQNNGV. This clonotype was seen ten or more times. The chain employs TRBV11-2 and TRBJ2-3; D remains unclear. The specimen sequenced was whole blood. This clonotype originated in an adult who was a healthcare worker with PCR-confirmed SARS-CoV-2 infection or an uninfected control (not recorded which). CDR3 sequence reads: CASSHQMNKYF. CDR3 bases: TGTGCCAGCAGTCACCAAATGAACAAGTATTTT.